Shown below are 30 T cell receptor beta chains from a single sample sequenced in a study of identical twins. TCRdb ran MiXCR on the 5' RACE reads and lists one entry per CDR3 protein. The sample comprises about 810,000 distinct CDR3 sequences, 12% of which are singletons, and roughly 1.5% rests with the top ten. In addition, the sample was reused for a study of yellow fever vaccine responses in identical twins.

The sample taken for sequencing was PBMCs. These receptors originate from a woman aged 18-29 years in good health.

In its sample, this clonotype was seen a few times. The chain uses TRBV12-3 or TRBV12-4 and TRBJ1-2, with 9 positions matching TRBD1. J was trimmed by 5 bases and V by 4 bases; bases with no gene match: 5. This CDR3 comprises 14 residues. CDR3 DNA: TGTGCCAGCAGTTCGTTCGACAGGGGGTATGGCTACACCTTC. It translates to CASSSFDRGYGYTF.

This clonotype appeared many times. The chain has TRBV24-1 and TRBJ1-5; 9 nucleotides align to TRBD1. The CDR3 sequence is 15 residues long. Germline loops: CDR1 KGHDR, CDR2 SFDVKD. V lost 4 bases and J lost 4; bases outside the gene matches: 4. The CDR3 region is CATSEPGTGNQPQHF. DNA of the CDR3: TGTGCCACCAGTGAACCCGGGACAGGGAATCAGCCCCAGCATTTT.

The genes are TRBV5-1 and TRBJ2-5; possible D gene TRBD1, 5 bases. Germline V gene data show CDR1 as SGHRS and CDR2 as YFSETQ. CDR3 size: 16 residues. V was pared by 0 bases and J by 4 bases, with 16 bases between. CDR3 sequence: CASSLDQGLFGETQYF. In DNA, the CDR3 is TGCGCCAGCAGCTTGGACCAGGGTTTATTCGGAGAGACCCAGTACTTC.

The table lists this clonotype with a few counts. The chain uses TRBV24-1 and TRBJ2-1, with 9 nucleotides matching TRBD1. Germline trimming cut 6 bases from V and 4 bases from J; bases unmatched to any gene: 6. CDR1 is KGHDR, CDR2 SFDVKD, per germline. This CDR3 has 15 residues. The DNA of the CDR3 is TGTGCCACCAGTTGGACGGGACAGGGTTACAATGAGCAGTTCTTC. Translating it yields CATSWTGQGYNEQFF.

This rearrangement joins TRBV2 to TRBJ1-1; D is ambiguous. Trimming cost V 4 bases and J 1 base, with 13 bases left between them. The CDR3 runs to 15 residues. The V gene's germline CDR1 is SNHLY and CDR2 FYNNEI. CDR3 DNA: TGTGCCAGCAGTGGCCGTTTACCGGGGAACACTGAAGCTTTCTTT. As protein: CASSGRLPGNTEAFF.

This clonotype was seen a handful of times. The rearrangement joins TRBV7-6 to TRBJ1-1, with D unclear. The CDR3 length is 13 residues. Trimming removed 4 bases at V and 3 bases at J, with 9 bases between. CDR1 SGHVS and CDR2 FNYEAQ come from the germline V gene. CDR3 amino acids: CASSWAEDTEAFF. The DNA for the CDR3 is TGTGCCAGCAGCTGGGCTGAGGACACTGAAGCTTTCTTT. The variable domain in full, completed from reference TRBV7-6 and TRBJ1-1, reads GAGVSQSPRYKVTKRGQDVALRCDPISGHVSLYWYRQALGQGPEFLTYFNYEAQQDKSGLPNDRFSAERPEGSISTLTIQRTEQRDSAMYRCASSWAEDTEAFFGQGTRLTVV.

This clonotype came up a few times. The chain carries TRBV4-1 and TRBJ1-1; D possibly corresponds to TRBD1 (5 bases). V was pared by 3 bases and J by 5 bases, with 13 bases between. The CDR3 loop spans 14 amino acids. In germline, CDR1 is MGHRA, CDR2 YSYEKL. CDR3: CASSHLAGETEAFF. Written as DNA, the CDR3 is TGCGCCAGCAGCCATCTGGCGGGGGAAACTGAAGCTTTCTTT.

The chain carries TRBV24-1 and TRBJ2-7; 7 bases line up with TRBD2. This CDR3 contains 11 residues. J gave up 5 bases and V 7 bases, and 1 base lay outside the gene matches. CDR1 and CDR2 from the germline V gene are KGHDR and SFDVKD. The CDR3: CATRAGDEQYF. CDR3 bases: TGTGCCACCAGGGCGGGAGACGAGCAGTACTTC.

This clonotype was observed a few times. This sequence joins TRBV20-1 and TRBJ1-1, with a possible D match to TRBD1 (5 bases). Germline V gene lookup returns CDR1 DFQATT and CDR2 SNEGSKA (reference sequence). This CDR3 region has 16 residues. The V end lost 0 bases, the J end lost 7 bases, and 21 bases lay between the germline ends. The CDR3 reads CSARDREGLQGLEAFF. CDR3 sequence (DNA): TGCAGTGCTAGAGATCGGGAGGGGCTCCAGGGCCTTGAAGCTTTCTTT.

This clonotype was recorded a few times. This chain connects TRBV4-1 to TRBJ2-5, with 9 nucleotides matching TRBD2. Germline-derived CDR1 and CDR2 are MGHRA and YSYEKL. V gave up 3 bases and J gave up 4 bases; unmatched junction bases: 9. This CDR3 has 16 amino acids. In nucleotides, the CDR3 is TGCGCCAGCAGCCACCCGGGTAGCGGGAGCATAGAGACCCAGTACTTC. Residues: CASSHPGSGSIETQYF.

This rearrangement joins TRBV6-6 to TRBJ1-2; D is uncertain. V dropped 2 bases and J dropped 1 base, with 5 bases sitting between them. Germline-derived CDR1 and CDR2 are MNHNY and SVGAGI (reference sequence). The CDR3 is 13 residues long. The CDR3 sequence: CASSYVNNYGYTF. In DNA form, the CDR3 reads TGTGCCAGCAGTTACGTAAATAACTATGGCTACACCTTC.

The table lists this clonotype with a few counts. The chain's CDR3 is CASSLGRGTYEAFF. The CDR3 nucleotides are TGTGCCAGCAGTTTAGGGAGAGGCACCTATGAAGCTTTCTTT. The V gene is TRBV12-3 or TRBV12-4, the J gene TRBJ1-1; D not certain. The ends were cut back, 1 base at V and 7 bases at J, with 13 bases in the middle. The CDR3 length is 14 residues.

This chain joins TRBV7-3 and TRBJ2-1, with TRBD2 matching 7 bases. Germline trimming cut 5 bases from V and 5 bases from J; bases unmatched to any gene: 9. This CDR3 is 15 amino acids long. CDR1 and CDR2 (germline): SGHTA, FQGTGA. CDR3 sequence (DNA): TGTGCCAGCAGCCGTACCGGGACTAACAACAATGAGCAGTTCTTC. This gives the protein CASSRTGTNNNEQFF.

This CDR3 is CSVIIMGEQYF. The DNA of the CDR3 is TGCAGCGTTATCATAATGGGCGAGCAGTACTTC. This sequence joins TRBV29-1 and TRBJ2-7, with D uncertain. V dropped 5 bases and J dropped 6 bases, with 11 bases sitting between them. Germline V gene data show CDR1 as SQVTM and CDR2 as ANQGSEA. CDR3 length: 11 amino acids.

V is TRBV20-1 and J is TRBJ2-3; tentative D call: TRBD2 (6 bases). From germline, CDR1 is DFQATT and CDR2 SNEGSKA (reference sequence). Trimming removed 0 bases from V and 0 bases from J, with 16 bases in between. The CDR3 totals 17 residues. Here the CDR3 DNA reads TGCAGTGCTAGAGATAGCCGGCTAGCGCCTAGCACAGATACGCAGTATTTT. It specifies CSARDSRLAPSTDTQYF.

This clonotype has only a few counts. The chain couples TRBV6-1 to TRBJ2-5, with D possibly TRBD1 on 6 matching bases. Trimming left V 6 bases short and J 2 bases short, with 16 bases between. The CDR3 has 15 residues. In germline, CDR1 is MNHNS, CDR2 SASEGT. CDR3 DNA sequence: TGTGCCAGCAGACTGACAGGCAAAGGTCAAGAGACCCAGTACTTC. It encodes CASRLTGKGQETQYF.

This clonotype came up many times. This rearrangement joins TRBV18 to TRBJ2-5; D not certain. Trimming left V 0 bases short and J 7 bases short, with 12 bases between. The CDR3 has 14 residues. The germline gives CDR1 KGHSH, CDR2 LQKENI. CDR3 sequence reads: CASSPPRPSGTQYF. Written as DNA, the CDR3 is TGTGCCAGCTCACCACCCAGGCCAAGTGGGACCCAGTACTTC.

This clonotype was picked up a small number of times. The chain combines TRBV12-3 or TRBV12-4 with TRBJ2-7, with 7 bases aligning to TRBD2. This CDR3 spans 15 amino acids. The V gene end was trimmed by 5 bases and the J gene end by 2 bases; junction bases not matched to a gene: 9. The CDR3 here is CASSPTGGKTYEQYF. The CDR3 DNA reads TGTGCCAGCAGTCCGACCGGGGGGAAAACCTACGAGCAGTACTTC.

This clonotype occurred a few times. This rearrangement joins TRBV20-1 to TRBJ2-2; D unclear. The germline V gene encodes CDR1 DFQATT and CDR2 SNEGSKA (reference sequence). V lost 4 bases and J 7 bases, leaving 13 bases between the germline ends. The CDR3 contains 13 residues. Here the CDR3 reads CSATYTTRGELFF. CDR3 sequence (DNA): TGCAGTGCTACTTACACTACGCGCGGGGAGCTGTTTTTT.

This clonotype has a handful of counts. This chain joins TRBV2 and TRBJ1-4; D gene uncertain. V was cut by 6 bases and J by 3 bases, with 14 bases left in between. CDR1 is SNHLY and CDR2 is FYNNEI in the germline V gene. The CDR3 covers 15 residues. CDR3 DNA: TGTGCCAGCAGAGCCGAAGGGCATCCTAATGAAAAACTGTTTTTT. This encodes CASRAEGHPNEKLFF.

The V and J genes are TRBV2 and TRBJ2-2; 10 bases agree with TRBD2. The CDR3 extends over 17 amino acids. V was pared by 4 bases and J by 1 base, with 6 bases of the junction left unmatched. In germline, CDR1 is SNHLY, CDR2 FYNNEI. DNA for the CDR3: TGTGCCAGCAGTGCCCCCATAGCGGGAGGGAACACCGGGGAGCTGTTTTTT. This sequence encodes CASSAPIAGGNTGELFF.

This clonotype was seen a few times. V gene TRBV5-6 combines with J gene TRBJ2-1, with 9 bases fitting TRBD2. CDR3 length: 15 amino acids. Trimming cost V 6 bases and J 8 bases; bases outside gene matches: 12. Looked up from germline, CDR1 is SGHDT and CDR2 is YYEEEE. CDR3 residues: CASTLAGPSSHEQFF. For the CDR3, the DNA is TGTGCCAGCACCCTAGCGGGACCAAGTAGCCATGAGCAGTTCTTC.

The chain links TRBV6-1 to TRBJ2-6; D gene uncertain. The CDR3 has 15 amino acids. V was clipped by 3 bases and J by 1 base, with 7 bases between them. Germline assignment: CDR1 MNHNS and CDR2 SASEGT. CDR3 DNA sequence: TGTGCCAGCAGTGACCGGCAGTCTGGGGCCAACGTCCTGACTTTC. This sequence encodes CASSDRQSGANVLTF.

This clonotype has at least ten counts. The rearrangement joins TRBV12-3 or TRBV12-4 to TRBJ1-3, with D unresolved. Trimming removed 6 bases at V and 2 bases at J, with 8 bases between. The CDR3 consists of 13 residues. The CDR3: CASSPGAGNTIYF. Here the CDR3 DNA reads TGTGCCAGCAGCCCCGGAGCTGGAAACACCATATATTTT.

The gene calls are TRBV10-3 and TRBJ2-7; TRBD2 might be the D (5 bases). CDR3 size: 14 residues. Germline V gene data show CDR1 as ENHRY and CDR2 as SYGVKD. Trimming cost V 7 bases and J 5 bases, with 18 bases left between them. The CDR3 here is CAINPRAEGHEQYF. CDR3 in DNA: TGTGCCATCAATCCTAGGGCAGAGGGCCACGAGCAGTACTTC.

The rearrangement links TRBV12-3 or TRBV12-4 to TRBJ2-2; perhaps D is TRBD1 or TRBD2 (5 bases each). The length of the CDR3 is 17 residues. Trimming left V 6 bases short and J 3 bases short, with 20 bases between. The CDR3 spells CASSYPPGAPYTGELFF. In nucleotides, the CDR3 is TGTGCCAGCAGCTACCCCCCCGGGGCACCGTACACCGGGGAGCTGTTTTTT.

This clonotype was recorded a few times. The V call is TRBV12-3 or TRBV12-4, the J call TRBJ1-5, with D perhaps matching TRBD1 (5 bases). Trimming pared 7 bases from V and 7 bases from J, leaving 14 bases between. The CDR3 extends over 13 amino acids. Written as DNA, the CDR3 is TGTGCCAGCAACACCGCAGGGTTCCAGCCCCAGCATTTT. Amino acid sequence: CASNTAGFQPQHF.

This clonotype turned up a few times. This chain uses TRBV6-5 with TRBJ2-5; 11 nucleotides match TRBD2. From germline, CDR1 is MNHEY and CDR2 SVGAGI. J gave up 5 bases and V 3 bases, and 5 bases lay outside the gene matches. The CDR3 length is 15 residues. The DNA for the CDR3 is TGTGCCAGCAGTTATAGCGGGGGGGCAGGGGAGACCCAGTACTTC. As protein: CASSYSGGAGETQYF.

The table lists this clonotype with a few counts. The chain joins TRBV5-6 to TRBJ2-5; no reliable D call. Germline lookup yields CDR1 SGHDT and CDR2 YYEEEE. This CDR3 has 13 amino acids. V was shortened by 6 bases and J by 4 bases, with 13 bases between the two germline ends. The CDR3 region has the DNA TGTGCCAGCACCAGGTTATCTGTAGAGACCCAGTACTTC. This sequence encodes CASTRLSVETQYF.

This clonotype showed up just a few times. At one end the junction does not follow the germline gene, possibly because of a read error. This chain joins TRBV18 and TRBJ2-1, with 8 positions matching TRBD2. CDR3 size: 16 residues. Germline V CDR1 and CDR2: KGHSH, LQKENI. The CDR3 region is CASSPPSGSVYNEQFF. CDR3 nucleotides: TGTGCCAGCTCCCCACCCAGCGGGAGCGTCTACAATGAGCAGTTCTTC.